This TCR beta chain was profiled in a study of cytomegalovirus exposure and HLA in healthy donors. Notes on the study in general: The study labeled 180 or so TCR beta chains cytomegalovirus-associated.

This clone was detected only once. What it binds is not known. This CDR3 has 13 residues. Germline values: CDR1 SGHVS, CDR2 FQNEAQ. Trimming stripped 5 bases from V and 2 bases from J, with 10 bases between. Use of 60 Vbeta and 13 Jbeta primers characterized the PCR. Libraries were prepared by immunoSEQ multiplex PCR; TCRdb keeps only in-frame clonotypes and omits some of them. Found here are 130,000 to 150,000 clones, roughly 80% of them singletons; the top ten hold 10% to 15%. The chain couples TRBV7-8 to TRBJ2-7; D unclear. What was sequenced was PBMCs. The origin of this receptor is a man between 40 and 49 years old in good health and CMV-seropositive. For the CDR3, the DNA is TGTGCCAGCAGCCCCAGTGGTCCCTACGAGCAGTACTTC. Residues: CASSPSGPYEQYF. The whole variable domain, remainder taken from reference TRBV7-8 and TRBJ2-7, is GAGVSQSPRYKVAKRGQDVALRCDPISGHVSLFWYQQALGQGPEFLTYFQNEAQLDKSGLPSDRFFAERPEGSVSTLKIQRTQQEDSAVYLCASSPSGPYEQYFGPGTRLTVT.